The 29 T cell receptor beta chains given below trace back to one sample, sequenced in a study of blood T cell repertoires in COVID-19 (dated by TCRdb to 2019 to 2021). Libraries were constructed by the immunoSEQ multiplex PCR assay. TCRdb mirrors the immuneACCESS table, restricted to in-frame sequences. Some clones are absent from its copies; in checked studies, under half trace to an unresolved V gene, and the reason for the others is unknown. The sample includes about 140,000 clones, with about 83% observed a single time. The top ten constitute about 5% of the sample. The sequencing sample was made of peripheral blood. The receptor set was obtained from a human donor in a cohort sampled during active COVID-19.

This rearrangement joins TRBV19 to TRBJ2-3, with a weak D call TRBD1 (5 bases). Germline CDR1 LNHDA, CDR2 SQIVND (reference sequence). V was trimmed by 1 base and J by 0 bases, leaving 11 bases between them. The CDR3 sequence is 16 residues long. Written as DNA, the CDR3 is TGTGCCAGTAGTATAGGACAGCCGCTTAGCACAGATACGCAGTATTTT. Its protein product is CASSIGQPLSTDTQYF.

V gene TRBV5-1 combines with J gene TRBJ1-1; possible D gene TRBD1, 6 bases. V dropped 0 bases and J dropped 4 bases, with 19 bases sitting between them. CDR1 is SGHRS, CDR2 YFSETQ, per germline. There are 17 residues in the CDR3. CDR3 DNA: TGCGCCAGCAGCTTGGCCGACAGGCCGCGGGGGAGCACTGAAGCTTTCTTT. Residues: CASSLADRPRGSTEAFF.

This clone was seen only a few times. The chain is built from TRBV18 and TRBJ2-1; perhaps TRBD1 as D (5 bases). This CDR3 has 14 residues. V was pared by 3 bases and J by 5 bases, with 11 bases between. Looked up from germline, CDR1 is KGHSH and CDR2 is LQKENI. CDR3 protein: CASSPAQENNEQFF. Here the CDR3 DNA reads TGTGCCAGCTCACCGGCACAGGAGAACAATGAGCAGTTCTTC. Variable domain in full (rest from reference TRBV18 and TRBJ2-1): NAGVMQNPRHLVRRRGQEARLRCSPMKGHSHVYWYRQLPEEGLKFMVYLQKENIIDESGMPKERFSAEFPKEGPSILRIQQVVRGDSAAYFCASSPAQENNEQFFGPGTRLTVL.

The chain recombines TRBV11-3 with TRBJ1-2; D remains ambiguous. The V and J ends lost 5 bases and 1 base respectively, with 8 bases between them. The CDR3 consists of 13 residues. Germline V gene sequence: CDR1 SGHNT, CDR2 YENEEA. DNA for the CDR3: TGTGCCAGCAGCGACAACTTTAACTATGGCTACACCTTC. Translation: CASSDNFNYGYTF.

CDR3 loop: CASSQGPDSAAQYF. The CDR3 DNA is TGCGCCAGCAGCCAAGGGCCGGACAGCGCAGCCCAGTACTTC. The chain has TRBV4-1 and TRBJ2-5; tentatively, D is TRBD1 (6 bases). The germline V gene has CDR1 MGHRA and CDR2 YSYEKL. This CDR3 comprises 14 residues. Trimming pared 1 base from V and 9 bases from J, leaving 15 bases between.

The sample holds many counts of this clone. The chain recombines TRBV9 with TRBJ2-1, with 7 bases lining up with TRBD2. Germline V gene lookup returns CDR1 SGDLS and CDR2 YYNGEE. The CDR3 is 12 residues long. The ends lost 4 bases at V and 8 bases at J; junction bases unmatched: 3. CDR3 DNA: TGTGCCAGCAGCCCTAGCGGCGATGAGCAGTTCTTC. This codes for CASSPSGDEQFF.

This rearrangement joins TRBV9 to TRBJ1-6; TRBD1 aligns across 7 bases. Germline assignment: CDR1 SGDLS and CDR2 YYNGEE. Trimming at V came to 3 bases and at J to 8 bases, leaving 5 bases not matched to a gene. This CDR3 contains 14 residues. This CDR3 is CASSDRGKDSPLHF. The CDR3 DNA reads TGTGCCAGCAGCGACAGGGGAAAGGATTCACCCCTCCACTTT. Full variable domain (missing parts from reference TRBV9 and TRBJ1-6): DSGVTQTPKHLITATGQRVTLRCSPRSGDLSVYWYQQSLDQGLQFLIQYYNGEERAKGNILERFSAQQFPDLHSELNLSSLELGDSALYFCASSDRGKDSPLHFGNGTRLTVT.

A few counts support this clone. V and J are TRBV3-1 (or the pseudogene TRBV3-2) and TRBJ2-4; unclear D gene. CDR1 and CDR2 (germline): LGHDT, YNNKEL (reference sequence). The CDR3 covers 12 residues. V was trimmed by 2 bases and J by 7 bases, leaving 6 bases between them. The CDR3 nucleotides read TGTGCCAGCAGCCAACAGGTGAACATTCAGTACTTC. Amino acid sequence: CASSQQVNIQYF.

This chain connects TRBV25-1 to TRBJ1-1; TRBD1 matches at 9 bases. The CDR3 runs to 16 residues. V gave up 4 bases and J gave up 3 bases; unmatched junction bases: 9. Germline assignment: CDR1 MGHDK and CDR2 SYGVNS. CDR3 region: CASSATGGVGYTEAFF. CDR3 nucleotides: TGTGCCAGCAGTGCGACAGGGGGGGTAGGTTACACTGAAGCTTTCTTT.

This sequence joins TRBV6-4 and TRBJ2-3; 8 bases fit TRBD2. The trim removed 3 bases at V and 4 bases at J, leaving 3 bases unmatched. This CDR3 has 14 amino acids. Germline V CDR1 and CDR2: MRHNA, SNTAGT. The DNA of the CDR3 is TGTGCCAGCAGTGAACGGGGGGGGGCAGATACGCAGTATTTT. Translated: CASSERGGADTQYF.

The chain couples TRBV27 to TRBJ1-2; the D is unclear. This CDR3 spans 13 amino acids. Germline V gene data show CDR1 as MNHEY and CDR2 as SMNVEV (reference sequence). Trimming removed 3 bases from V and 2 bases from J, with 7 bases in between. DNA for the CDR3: TGTGCCAGCAGTTTGGGCAGGAACTATGGCTACACCTTC. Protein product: CASSLGRNYGYTF.

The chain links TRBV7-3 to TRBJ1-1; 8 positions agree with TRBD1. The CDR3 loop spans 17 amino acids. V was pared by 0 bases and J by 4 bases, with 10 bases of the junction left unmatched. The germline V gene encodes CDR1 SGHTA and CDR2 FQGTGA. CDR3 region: CASSLTGEYRGTTEAFF. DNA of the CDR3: TGTGCCAGCAGCTTAACGGGCGAGTACAGGGGGACCACTGAAGCTTTCTTT.

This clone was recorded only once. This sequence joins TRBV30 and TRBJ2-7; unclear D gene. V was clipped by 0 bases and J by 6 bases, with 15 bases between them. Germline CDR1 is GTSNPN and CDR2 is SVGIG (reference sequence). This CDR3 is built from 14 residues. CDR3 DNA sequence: TGTGCCTGGAGTGTTTCGGTAGGCGGCGGCGAGCAGTACTTC. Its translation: CAWSVSVGGGEQYF.

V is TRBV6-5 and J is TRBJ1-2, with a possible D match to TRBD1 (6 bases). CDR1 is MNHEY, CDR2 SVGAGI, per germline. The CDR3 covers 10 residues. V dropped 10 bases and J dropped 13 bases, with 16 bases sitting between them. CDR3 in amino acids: CATLGGISTF. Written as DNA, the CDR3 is TGTGCCACCCTTGGGGGCATCTCCACCTTC.

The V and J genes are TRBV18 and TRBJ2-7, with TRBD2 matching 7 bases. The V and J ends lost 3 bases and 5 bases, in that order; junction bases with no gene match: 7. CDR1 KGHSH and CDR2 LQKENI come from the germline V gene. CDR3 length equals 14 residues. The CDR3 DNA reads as TGTGCCAGCTCACCGACCGGGGGGAACGACGAGCAGTACTTC. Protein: CASSPTGGNDEQYF.

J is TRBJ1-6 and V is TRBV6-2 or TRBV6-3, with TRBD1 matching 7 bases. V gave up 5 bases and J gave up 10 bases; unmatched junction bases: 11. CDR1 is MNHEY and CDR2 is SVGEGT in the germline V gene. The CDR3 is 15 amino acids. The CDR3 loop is CASSDIFRDRSPLHF. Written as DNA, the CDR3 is TGTGCCAGCAGTGACATTTTCCGGGACAGATCACCCCTCCACTTT.

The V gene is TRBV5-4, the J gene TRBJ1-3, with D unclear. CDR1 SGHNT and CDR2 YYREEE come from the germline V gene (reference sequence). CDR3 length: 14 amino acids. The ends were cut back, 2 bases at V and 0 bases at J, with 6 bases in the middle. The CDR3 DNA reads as TGTGCCAGCAGCTTAACCAGCTCTGGAAACACCATATATTTT. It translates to CASSLTSSGNTIYF.

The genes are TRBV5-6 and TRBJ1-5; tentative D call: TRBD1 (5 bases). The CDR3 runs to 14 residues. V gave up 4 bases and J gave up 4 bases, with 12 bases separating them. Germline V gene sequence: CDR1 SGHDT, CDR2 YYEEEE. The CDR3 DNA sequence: TGTGCCAGCAGCCGCCAAGACAGTAATCAGCCCCAGCATTTT. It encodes CASSRQDSNQPQHF.

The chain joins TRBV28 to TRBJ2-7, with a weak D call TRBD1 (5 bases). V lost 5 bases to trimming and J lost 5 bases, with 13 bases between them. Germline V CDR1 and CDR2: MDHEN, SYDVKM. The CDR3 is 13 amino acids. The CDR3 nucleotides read TGTGCCAGCAGTGGGGCGCCCGATAACGAGCAGTACTTC. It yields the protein CASSGAPDNEQYF.

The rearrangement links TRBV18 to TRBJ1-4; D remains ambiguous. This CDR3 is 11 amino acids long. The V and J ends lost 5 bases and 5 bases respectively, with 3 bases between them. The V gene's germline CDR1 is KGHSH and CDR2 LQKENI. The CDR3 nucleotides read TGTGCCAGCTCAGCGAATGAAAAACTGTTTTTT. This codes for CASSANEKLFF.

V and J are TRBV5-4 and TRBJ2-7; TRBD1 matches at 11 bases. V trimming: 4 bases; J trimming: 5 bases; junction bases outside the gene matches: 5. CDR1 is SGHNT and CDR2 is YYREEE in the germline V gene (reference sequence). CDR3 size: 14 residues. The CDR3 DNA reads TGTGCCAGCAGCATCCGGGACAGGGGGAACGAGCAGTACTTC. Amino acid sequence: CASSIRDRGNEQYF.

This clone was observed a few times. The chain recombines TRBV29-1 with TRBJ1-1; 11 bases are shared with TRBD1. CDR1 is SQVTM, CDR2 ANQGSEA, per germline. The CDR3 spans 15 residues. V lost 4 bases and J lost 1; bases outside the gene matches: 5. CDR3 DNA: TGCAGCGTTGTGGGACAGGGGGTGGGGAACACTGAAGCTTTCTTT. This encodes CSVVGQGVGNTEAFF.

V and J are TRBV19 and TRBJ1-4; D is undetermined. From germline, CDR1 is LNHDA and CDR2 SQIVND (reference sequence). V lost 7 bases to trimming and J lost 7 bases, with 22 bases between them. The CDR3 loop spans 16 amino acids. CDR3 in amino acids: CASTRSGRVEIEKLFF. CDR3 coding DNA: TGTGCCAGTACCCGATCCGGGCGGGTCGAGATTGAAAAACTGTTTTTT.

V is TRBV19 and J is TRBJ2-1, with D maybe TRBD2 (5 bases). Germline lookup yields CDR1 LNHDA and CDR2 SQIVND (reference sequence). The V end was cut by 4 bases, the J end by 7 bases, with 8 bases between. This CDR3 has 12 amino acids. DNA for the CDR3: TGTGCCAGTAGTACCCCGGGGAATGAGCAGTTCTTC. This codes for CASSTPGNEQFF.

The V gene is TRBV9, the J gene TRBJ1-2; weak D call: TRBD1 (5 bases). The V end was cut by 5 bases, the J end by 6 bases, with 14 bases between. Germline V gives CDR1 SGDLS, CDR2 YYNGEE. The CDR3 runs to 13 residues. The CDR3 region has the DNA TGTGCCAGCAGGGACCTTACCAGGGATGGCTACACCTTC. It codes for CASRDLTRDGYTF.

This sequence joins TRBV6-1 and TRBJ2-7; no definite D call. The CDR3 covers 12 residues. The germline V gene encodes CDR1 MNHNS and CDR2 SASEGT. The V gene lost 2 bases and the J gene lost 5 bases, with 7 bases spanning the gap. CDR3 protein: CASSESRDEQYF. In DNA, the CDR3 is TGTGCCAGCAGTGAAAGTCGGGACGAGCAGTACTTC.

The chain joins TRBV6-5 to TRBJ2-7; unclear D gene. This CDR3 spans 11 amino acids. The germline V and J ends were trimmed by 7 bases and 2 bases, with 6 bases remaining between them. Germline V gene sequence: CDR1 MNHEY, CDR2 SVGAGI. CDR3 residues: CASMAAYEQYF. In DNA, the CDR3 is TGTGCCAGCATGGCAGCCTACGAGCAGTACTTC.

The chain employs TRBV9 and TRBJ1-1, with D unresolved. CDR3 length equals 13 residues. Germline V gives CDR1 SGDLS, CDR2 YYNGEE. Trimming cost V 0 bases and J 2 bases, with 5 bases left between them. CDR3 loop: CASSVAINTEAFF. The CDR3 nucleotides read TGTGCCAGCAGCGTAGCTATAAACACTGAAGCTTTCTTT.

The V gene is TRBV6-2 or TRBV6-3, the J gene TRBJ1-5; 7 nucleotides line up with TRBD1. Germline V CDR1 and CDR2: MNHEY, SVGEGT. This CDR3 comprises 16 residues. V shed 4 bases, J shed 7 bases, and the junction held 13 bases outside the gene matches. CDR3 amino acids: CASSSGTARFSQPQHF. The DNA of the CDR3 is TGTGCCAGCAGTTCCGGGACAGCCAGGTTTAGCCAGCCCCAGCATTTT.